What follows are 13 T cell receptor beta chains derived from one specimen sequenced in a study of T-cell memory formation after mild COVID-19. TCRdb re-called the 5' RACE reads through MiXCR, storing one row per CDR3 protein. There are more than 300,000 distinct CDR3 sequences in the sample; 20% occur only once, and roughly a fifth lies in the top ten. The sequencing input was PBMCs or a T cell subset sorted from them (not recorded which). These receptors were collected from a young man who had mild COVID-19 (a few samples of this study predate the infection). Cell type and time point are not known.

This clonotype has just a few counts. This chain connects TRBV4-1 to TRBJ2-4; D call uncertain. The V and J ends lost 5 bases and 7 bases respectively, with 6 bases between them. CDR1 and CDR2 from the germline V gene are MGHRA and YSYEKL. The CDR3 totals 11 residues. CDR3 protein: CASSIENIQYF. For the CDR3, the DNA is TGCGCCAGCAGCATAGAGAACATTCAGTACTTC.

The V gene is TRBV7-9, the J gene TRBJ2-7; D perhaps matches TRBD1 (6 bases). V lost 3 bases and J 3 bases, leaving 18 bases between the germline ends. Germline V gene sequence: CDR1 SEHNR, CDR2 FQNEAQ (reference sequence). CDR3 length: 16 residues. CDR3 in DNA: TGTGCCAGCAGCTTCTTTGGGGCAGGGGATGACTACGAGCAGTACGTC. Translating it yields CASSFFGAGDDYEQYV.

The chain combines TRBV5-1 with TRBJ1-1; possible D gene TRBD1, 5 bases. Trimming took 4 bases from V and 0 from J, leaving 16 bases between them. The germline CDR1 and CDR2 sequences are SGHRS and YFSETQ. This CDR3 is 16 amino acids long. The CDR3 DNA follows: TGCGCCAGCAGCCAAGAACCAGGGACCATGAACACTGAAGCTTTCTTT. Its protein is CASSQEPGTMNTEAFF.

The CDR3 spells CASSLRRDQETQYF. Here the CDR3 DNA reads TGCGCCAGCAGCTTGCGGCGGGACCAAGAGACCCAGTACTTC. The chain links TRBV5-1 to TRBJ2-5; TRBD2 is a possible D gene (5 bases). Deletions cut 1 base from V and 0 bases from J, with 7 bases between. CDR1 SGHRS and CDR2 YFSETQ come from the germline V gene. This CDR3 region has 14 residues. Combining the CDR3 with reference TRBV5-1 and TRBJ2-5 gives the whole variable domain KAGVTQTPRYLIKTRGQQVTLSCSPISGHRSVSWYQQTPGQGLQFLFEYFSETQRNKGNFPGRFSGRQFSNSRSEMNVSTLELGDSALYLCASSLRRDQETQYFGPGTRLLVL.

The chain has TRBV15 and TRBJ1-1, with D possibly TRBD1 on 5 matching bases. Per germline, CDR1 LNHNV and CDR2 YYDKDF (reference sequence). The CDR3 has 13 amino acids. Trimming removed 0 bases from V and 7 bases from J, with 9 bases in between. CDR3 sequence (DNA): TGTGCCACCAGCAGAGAAGAGGGGTATGAAGCTTTCTTT. This translates into CATSREEGYEAFF. The full variable domain, with the rest looked up from reference TRBV15 and TRBJ1-1, is DAMVIQNPRYQVTQFGKPVTLSCSQTLNHNVMYWYQQKSSQAPKLLFHYYDKDFNNEADTPDNFQSRRPNTSFCFLDIRSPGLGDTAMYLCATSREEGYEAFFGQGTRLTVV.

The chain is built from TRBV3-1 and TRBJ2-3; 9 nucleotides match TRBD2. The CDR3 has 14 residues. The V gene's germline CDR1 is LGHDT and CDR2 YNNKEL (reference sequence). V was pared by 6 bases and J by 2 bases, with 3 bases of the junction left unmatched. In nucleotides, the CDR3 is TGTGCCAGCAGGCGGGGGGGACCCACAGATACGCAGTATTTT. Encoded protein: CASRRGGPTDTQYF.

This clonotype was seen a handful of times. The V call is TRBV5-1, the J call TRBJ2-7; D is tentatively TRBD1 or TRBD2 (5 bases each). Per the germline V gene, CDR1 is SGHRS and CDR2 is YFSETQ. V gave up 9 bases and J gave up 10 bases, with 14 bases separating them. This CDR3 is built from 10 residues. CDR3 DNA: TGCGCCACAGCGTGGGGGTTACAGTACGTC. It translates to CATAWGLQYV.

The chain links TRBV6-1 to TRBJ2-7, with TRBD2 matching over 13 bases. The CDR3 runs to 15 residues. V lost 6 bases and J lost 1; bases outside the gene matches: 3. Germline values: CDR1 MNHNS, CDR2 SASEGT. This CDR3 is CASRMTSGGSYEQYV. The CDR3 DNA sequence: TGTGCCAGCAGAATGACTAGCGGGGGGTCCTACGAGCAGTACGTC.

The chain carries TRBV3-1 and TRBJ1-2; 8 bases line up with TRBD1. J was trimmed by 6 bases and V by 5 bases; bases with no gene match: 11. Per the germline V gene, CDR1 is LGHDT and CDR2 is YNNKEL (reference sequence). There are 15 residues in the CDR3. The chain's CDR3 is CASSSHTGQGDGYTF. CDR3 nucleotide sequence: TGTGCCAGCAGCTCTCATACCGGACAGGGAGATGGCTACACCTTC.

This chain connects TRBV4-1 to TRBJ1-6, with TRBD1 as a possible D gene (6 bases). The V gene lost 1 base and the J gene lost 10 bases, with 17 bases spanning the gap. The CDR3 spans 16 residues. Germline V gene data show CDR1 as MGHRA and CDR2 as YSYEKL. CDR3 region: CASSQGLQGMRSPLHF. CDR3 coding DNA: TGCGCCAGCAGCCAAGGACTCCAGGGGATGAGGTCACCCCTCCACTTT.

J is TRBJ1-2 and V is TRBV18; D remains unclear. This CDR3 has 15 residues. The V gene's germline CDR1 is KGHSH and CDR2 LQKENI. V lost 4 bases and J lost 4, with 16 bases in between. DNA of the CDR3: TGTGCCAGCTCACGGCCCTCGTTGAGGGCCTATGGCTACACCTTC. Its translation: CASSRPSLRAYGYTF. The variable domain in full, with the rest retrieved from reference TRBV18 and TRBJ1-2, is NAGVMQNPRHLVRRRGQEARLRCSPMKGHSHVYWYRQLPEEGLKFMVYLQKENIIDESGMPKERFSAEFPKEGPSILRIQQVVRGDSAAYFCASSRPSLRAYGYTFGSGTRLTVV.

The sample holds a few counts of this clonotype. The chain carries TRBV4-2 and TRBJ1-5, with D unclear. The length of the CDR3 is 13 residues. Trimming pared 3 bases from V and 5 bases from J, leaving 8 bases between. Germline CDR1 is LGHNA and CDR2 is YNFKEQ. The chain's CDR3 is CASSQDNYQPQHF. CDR3 sequence (DNA): TGTGCCAGCAGCCAGGATAACTATCAGCCCCAGCATTTT.

In the case of this clonotype: The conserved final phenylalanine or tryptophan is absent from the CDR3, which likely points to a read error. The J gene is TRBJ2-1, the V gene TRBV5-6, with no clear D. This CDR3 has 11 amino acids. The germline V gene encodes CDR1 SGHDT and CDR2 YYEEEE. V gave up 4 bases and J gave up 10 bases, with 9 bases separating them. The CDR3 protein is CASSVSLEQFL. DNA for the CDR3: TGTGCCAGCAGCGTTAGCCTGGAGCAGTTCTTA.